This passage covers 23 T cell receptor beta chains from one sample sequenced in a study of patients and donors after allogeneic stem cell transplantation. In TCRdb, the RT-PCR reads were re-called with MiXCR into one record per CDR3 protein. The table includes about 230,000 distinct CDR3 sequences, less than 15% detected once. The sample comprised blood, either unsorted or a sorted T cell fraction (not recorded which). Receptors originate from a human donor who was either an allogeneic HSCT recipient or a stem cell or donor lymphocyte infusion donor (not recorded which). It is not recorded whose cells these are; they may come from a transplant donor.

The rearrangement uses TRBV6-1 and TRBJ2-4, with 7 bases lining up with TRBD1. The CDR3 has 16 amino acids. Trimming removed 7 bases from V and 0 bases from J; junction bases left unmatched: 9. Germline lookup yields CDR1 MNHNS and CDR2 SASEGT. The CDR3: CASKKDRALAKNIQYF. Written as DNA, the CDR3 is TGTGCCAGCAAAAAAGACAGGGCCCTAGCCAAAAACATTCAGTACTTC.

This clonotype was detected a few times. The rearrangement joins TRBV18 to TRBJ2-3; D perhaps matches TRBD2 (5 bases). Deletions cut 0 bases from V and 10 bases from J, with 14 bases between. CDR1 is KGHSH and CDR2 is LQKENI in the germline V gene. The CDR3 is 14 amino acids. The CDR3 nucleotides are TGTGCCAGCTCACCACCTTTGGTGAGCGGTTCGCAGTATTTT. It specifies CASSPPLVSGSQYF.

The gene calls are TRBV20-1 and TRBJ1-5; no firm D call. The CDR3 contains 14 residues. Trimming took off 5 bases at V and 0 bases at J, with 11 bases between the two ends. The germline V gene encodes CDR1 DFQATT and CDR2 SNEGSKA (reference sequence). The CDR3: CSARSGNSNQPQHF. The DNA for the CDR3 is TGCAGTGCTCGGTCGGGGAATAGCAATCAGCCCCAGCATTTT.

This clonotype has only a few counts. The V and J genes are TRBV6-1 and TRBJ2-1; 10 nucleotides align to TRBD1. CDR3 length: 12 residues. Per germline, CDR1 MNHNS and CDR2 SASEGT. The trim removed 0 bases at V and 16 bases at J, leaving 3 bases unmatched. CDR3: CASSEARDRGFF. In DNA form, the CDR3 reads TGTGCCAGCAGTGAAGCGCGGGACAGGGGATTCTTC.

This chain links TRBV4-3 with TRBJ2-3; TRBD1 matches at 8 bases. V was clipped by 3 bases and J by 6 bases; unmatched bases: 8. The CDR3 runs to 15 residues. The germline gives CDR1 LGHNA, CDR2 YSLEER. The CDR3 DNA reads TGCGCCAGCAGCCAGAACGACAGGGGATCGGATACGCAGTATTTT. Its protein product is CASSQNDRGSDTQYF.

CDR3 nucleotides: TGTGCCAGCAGACCACCGCACCGCGACGAGCAGTACTTC. Translated: CASRPPHRDEQYF. The J gene is TRBJ2-7, the V gene TRBV28; D is undetermined. Deletions cut 6 bases from V and 5 bases from J, with 14 bases between. Germline loops: CDR1 MDHEN, CDR2 SYDVKM. The CDR3 contains 13 residues.

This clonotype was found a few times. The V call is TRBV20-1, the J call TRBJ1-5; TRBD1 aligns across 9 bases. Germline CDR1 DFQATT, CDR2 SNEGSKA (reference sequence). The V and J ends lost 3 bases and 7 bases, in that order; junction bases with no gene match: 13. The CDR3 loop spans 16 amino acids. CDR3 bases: TGCAGTGCTAGTTGGGGTACGGGACAGGGCTACCAGCCCCAGCATTTT. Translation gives CSASWGTGQGYQPQHF.

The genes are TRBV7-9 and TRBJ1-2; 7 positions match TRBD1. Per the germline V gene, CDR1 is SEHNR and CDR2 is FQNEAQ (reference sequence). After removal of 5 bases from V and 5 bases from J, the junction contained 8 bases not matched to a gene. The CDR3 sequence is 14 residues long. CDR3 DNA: TGTGCCAGCAGCGCACCGGGACAGCAATATGGCTACACCTTC. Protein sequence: CASSAPGQQYGYTF.

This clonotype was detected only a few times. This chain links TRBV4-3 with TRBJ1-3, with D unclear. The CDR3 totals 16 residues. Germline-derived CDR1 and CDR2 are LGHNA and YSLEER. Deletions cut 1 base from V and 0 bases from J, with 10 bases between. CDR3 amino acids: CASSQGLRTSGNTIYF. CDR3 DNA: TGCGCCAGCAGCCAAGGACTCCGGACCTCTGGAAACACCATATATTTT.

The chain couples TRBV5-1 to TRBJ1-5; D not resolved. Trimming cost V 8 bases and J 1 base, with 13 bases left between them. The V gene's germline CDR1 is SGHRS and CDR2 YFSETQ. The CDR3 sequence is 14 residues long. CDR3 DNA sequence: TGCGCCAGGACGGCGGCAGTCAGCAATCAGCCCCAGCATTTT. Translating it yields CARTAAVSNQPQHF.

CDR3 sequence reads: CASILSRQANSPLHF. Written as DNA, the CDR3 is TGTGCCAGCATCCTCTCGCGACAGGCAAATTCACCCCTCCACTTT. The J gene is TRBJ1-6, the V gene TRBV6-2 or TRBV6-3, with a possible D match to TRBD1 (6 bases). This CDR3 spans 15 amino acids. Trimming left V 7 bases short and J 7 bases short, with 17 bases between. Germline values: CDR1 MNHEY, CDR2 SVGEGT.

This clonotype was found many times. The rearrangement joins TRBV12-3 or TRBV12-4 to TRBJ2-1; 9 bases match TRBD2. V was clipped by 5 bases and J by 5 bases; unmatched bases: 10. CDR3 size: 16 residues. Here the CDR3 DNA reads TGTGCCAGCAGTCTTGCGGCTAGCGGGACCCACAATGAGCAGTTCTTC. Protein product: CASSLAASGTHNEQFF.

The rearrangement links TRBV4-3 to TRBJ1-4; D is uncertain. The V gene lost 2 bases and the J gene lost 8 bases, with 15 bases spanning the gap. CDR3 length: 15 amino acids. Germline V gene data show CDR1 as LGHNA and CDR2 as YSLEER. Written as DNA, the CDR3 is TGCGCCAGCAGCCAAAGTGGGAGGGAGAGCGAAAAACTGTTTTTT. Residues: CASSQSGRESEKLFF.

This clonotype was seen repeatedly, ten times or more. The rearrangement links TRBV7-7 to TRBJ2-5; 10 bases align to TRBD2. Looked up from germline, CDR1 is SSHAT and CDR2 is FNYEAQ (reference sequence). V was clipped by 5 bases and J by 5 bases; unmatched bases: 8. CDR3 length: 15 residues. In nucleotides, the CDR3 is TGTGCCAGCAGCGCCAGCGGGAGGGCCGAGGAGACCCAGTACTTC. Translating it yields CASSASGRAEETQYF.

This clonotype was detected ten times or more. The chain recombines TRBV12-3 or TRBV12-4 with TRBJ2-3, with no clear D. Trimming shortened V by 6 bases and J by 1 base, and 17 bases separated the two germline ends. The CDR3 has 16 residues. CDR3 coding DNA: TGTGCCAGCAGCCCTTCTAAGGCTCAGGGCACAGATACGCAGTATTTT. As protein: CASSPSKAQGTDTQYF.

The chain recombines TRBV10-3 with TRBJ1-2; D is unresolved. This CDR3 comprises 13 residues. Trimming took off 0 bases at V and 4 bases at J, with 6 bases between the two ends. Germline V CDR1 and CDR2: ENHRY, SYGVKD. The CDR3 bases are TGTGCCATCAGTGAGTCGAACGTCTATGGCTACACCTTC. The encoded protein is CAISESNVYGYTF.

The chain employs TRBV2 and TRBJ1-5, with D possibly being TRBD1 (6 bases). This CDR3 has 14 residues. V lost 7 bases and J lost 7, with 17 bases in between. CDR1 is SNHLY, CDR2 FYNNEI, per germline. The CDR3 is CASNPRGPHQPQHF. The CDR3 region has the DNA TGTGCCAGCAACCCCAGGGGCCCCCACCAGCCCCAGCATTTT.

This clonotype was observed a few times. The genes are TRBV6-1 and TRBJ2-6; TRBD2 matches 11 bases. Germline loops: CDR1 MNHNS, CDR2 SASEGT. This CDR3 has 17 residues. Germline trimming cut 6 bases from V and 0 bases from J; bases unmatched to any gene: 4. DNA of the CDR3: TGTGCCAGCAGAGGGACTAGCGGTTACTCTGGGGCCAACGTCCTGACTTTC. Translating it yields CASRGTSGYSGANVLTF.

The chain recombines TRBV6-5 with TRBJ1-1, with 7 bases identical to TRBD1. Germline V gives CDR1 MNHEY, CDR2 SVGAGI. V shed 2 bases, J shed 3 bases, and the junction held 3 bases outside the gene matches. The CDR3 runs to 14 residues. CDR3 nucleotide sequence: TGTGCCAGCAGTTACAGGGGGCCGGACACTGAAGCTTTCTTT. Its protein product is CASSYRGPDTEAFF.

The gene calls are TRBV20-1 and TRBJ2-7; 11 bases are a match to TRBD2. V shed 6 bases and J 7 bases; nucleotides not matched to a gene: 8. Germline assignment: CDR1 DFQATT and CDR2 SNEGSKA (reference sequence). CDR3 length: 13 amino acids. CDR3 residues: CSAGTSGGWEQYF. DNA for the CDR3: TGCAGTGCCGGGACTAGCGGAGGGTGGGAGCAGTACTTC.

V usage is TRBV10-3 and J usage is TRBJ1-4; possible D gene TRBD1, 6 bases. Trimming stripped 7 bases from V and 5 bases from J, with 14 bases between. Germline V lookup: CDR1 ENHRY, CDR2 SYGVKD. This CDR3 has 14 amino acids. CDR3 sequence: CAIKLGGGNEKLFF. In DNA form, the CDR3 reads TGTGCCATCAAGCTCGGGGGCGGAAATGAAAAACTGTTTTTT.

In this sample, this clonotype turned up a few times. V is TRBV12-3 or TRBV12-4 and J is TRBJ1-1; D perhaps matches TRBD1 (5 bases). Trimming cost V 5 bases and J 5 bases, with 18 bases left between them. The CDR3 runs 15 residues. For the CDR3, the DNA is TGTGCCAGCAGTGTGGCAGGGATCATGAGGACTGAAGCTTTCTTT. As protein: CASSVAGIMRTEAFF.

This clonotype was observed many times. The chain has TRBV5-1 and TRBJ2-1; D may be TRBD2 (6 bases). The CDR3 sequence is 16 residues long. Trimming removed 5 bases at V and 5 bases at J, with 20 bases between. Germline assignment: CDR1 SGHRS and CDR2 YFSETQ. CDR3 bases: TGCGCCAGCAGTTTCGATCCCGGGACTTCAAACAATGAGCAGTTCTTC. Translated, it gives CASSFDPGTSNNEQFF.